This T cell receptor (beta chain) appears in the sequencing data of a study of human T cells and chemical hapten exposure. Only a few counts were recorded for this clonotype. Its antigen is as yet unknown. Regarding the study as a whole: Versus controls, significantly more large CDR3 similarity clusters arose from expanded TCRs.

As processed by the authors: Samples contained a median of about 96,000 TCRs, with a range of about 23,224 to 690,600. TCRdb processed the RACE reads anew with MiXCR; each CDR3 protein has one entry. The V and J calls here are based on TCRdb, not the publication. The sample gives a few hundred thousand distinct CDR3 sequences, around 9.3% of which show up once; approximately 2.3% is in the top ten. Time point defined: pre-sensitization, week 0. Treatment meaning: therapeutic diphenylcyclopropenone sensitization with weekly scalp DPC. V lost 2 bases to trimming and J lost 3 bases, with 11 bases between them. Germline loops: CDR1 SEHNR, CDR2 FQNEAQ (reference sequence). This CDR3 spans 15 amino acids.

The starting material was whole blood, obtained in connection with sensitization to the hapten diphenylcyclopropenone (DPC). The chain combines TRBV7-9 with TRBJ1-5, with no clear D. The clonotype comes from a woman aged 40 to 55 with alopecia areata. Some clones in this sample may be carry-over from other donors' samples. CDR3 DNA sequence: TGTGCCAGCAGCTTACCCGGCCAGAACAATCAGCCCCAGCATTTT. This encodes CASSLPGQNNQPQHF.